This TCR beta chain was captured in a study of CD8+ T cells in alopecia areata. General study findings and limits: Among the top 100, expanded CD8+ clones were significantly decreased by tofacitinib, as was scalp clonality. Whether baseline CD8+ expansion is linked to response remains uncertain, given a single nonresponder.

Trimming left V 6 bases short and J 4 bases short, with 7 bases between. The CDR3 is 13 residues long. Comment on this clone: Its target is unknown.

As for treatment: oral pan-JAK inhibitor, 5-10 mg twice daily. Isolated RNA was reverse transcribed into cDNA used as the sequencing template. TCRdb's table, derived via immunoSEQ multiplex PCR, lists solely in-frame clones and lacks some. This repertoire shows around 270,000 clones, 58% found once; its top ten account for approximately 1.8%. Sample: CD4+ T cells sorted from blood, taken at week 24, from a patient treated with tofacitinib. The sequence was collected from a human donor with alopecia areata. The genes are TRBV6-7 and TRBJ2-6, with D uncertain. TRBV6-7 is given ORF status, its function remaining uncertain. CDR3 region: CASSPLGANVLTF. DNA of the CDR3: TGTGCCAGCAGCCCACTAGGGGCCAACGTCCTGACTTTC.